The present entry profiles one TCR beta chain with its context. Antigen: not known. The PCR had 60 Vbeta and 13 Jbeta primers. TCRdb's table, derived via immunoSEQ multiplex PCR, lists solely in-frame clones and lacks some. The sample includes roughly 130,000 clones, 75% to 85% of them seen just once. The sample originates from a study of cytomegalovirus exposure and HLA in healthy donors. Study observations and caveats: The authors reported that TCR beta sequences could predict HLA-A and HLA-B alleles. These predictions were accurate for most subjects in the first cohort. CMV serostatus was the only recorded immune exposure for donors. Sequencing depth across donors, presence/absence analyses assumed, was roughly uniform.

J was trimmed by 8 bases and V by 6 bases; bases with no gene match: 17. There are 18 residues in the CDR3. Per germline, CDR1 MGHDK and CDR2 SYGVNS. The rearrangement joins TRBV25-1 to TRBJ2-2; 11 bases line up with TRBD2. The receptor comes from a man aged 25-45 years in good health and CMV-seronegative. Input material: PBMCs. In DNA form, the CDR3 reads TGTGCCAGCAGGAAGGGGGGCATTACTAGCGGGAGAACTGGGGAGCTGTTTTTT. Its protein is CASRKGGITSGRTGELFF.